The entry below describes one T cell receptor beta chain. This record belongs to a study of blood T cell repertoires in COVID-19. Turning to the study itself: PBMCs, B-cell-depleted T cells, or T cells provided the cDNA or gDNA that made up the material.

Generated by immunoSEQ multiplex PCR, the TCRdb table keeps only in-frame clones and is missing some. The data hold approximately 49,000 clones, with approximately 80% observed a single time. Germline loops: CDR1 LNHDA, CDR2 SQIVND (reference sequence). The CDR3 is 12 residues long. The V and J ends lost 7 bases and 6 bases respectively, with 10 bases between them. Enrolment of Seattle patients took place during active infection, and they were followed longitudinally. This clonotype was sampled from an elderly woman with COVID-19, enrolled during active disease. The rearrangement joins TRBV19 to TRBJ1-5; D might be TRBD1 (5 bases). The sample consisted of peripheral blood. This chain's CDR3 is CASNKGFQPQHF. CDR3 nucleotide sequence: TGTGCCAGTAATAAGGGGTTTCAGCCCCAGCATTTT.